The sequence of this T cell receptor beta chain was determined in a study of shared clonotypes between healthy human individuals. Sequencing used immunoSEQ multiplex PCR; TCRdb keeps in-frame clones, though not all of them. The repertoire consists of 2 million to 2.5 million clones, with approximately 96% occurring once and the leading ten covering less than 0.15%. V was trimmed by 2 bases and J by 4 bases, leaving 11 bases between them. There are 14 residues in the CDR3. Germline CDR1 and CDR2: ENHRY and SYGVKD. The rearrangement joins TRBV10-3 to TRBJ1-1; D unresolved. Sample: naive CD4+ T cells sorted from blood. The subset here: CD45RA+ positively selected. This TCR was sampled from a man aged 18 to 29 in good health. CDR3: CAISEDFLATEAFF. CDR3 DNA sequence: TGTGCCATCAGTGAGGACTTTTTGGCCACTGAAGCTTTCTTT.